One and the same sample provided the 21 T cell receptor beta chains below, sequenced in a study of shared clonotypes between healthy human individuals. The protocol was immunoSEQ multiplex PCR, while the TCRdb copy is restricted to in-frame clones and leaves out a portion. This table has over 700,000 clones, approximately 72% appearing once. The material sequenced was memory CD4+ T cells sorted from blood. Subset here: CD45RA-negative fraction. The receptors were gathered from a woman younger than 45 in good health.

The V and J genes are TRBV2 and TRBJ1-1; no clear D gene. CDR1 is SNHLY and CDR2 is FYNNEI in the germline V gene. The CDR3 contains 13 residues. V dropped 8 bases and J dropped 1 base, with 11 bases sitting between them. DNA of the CDR3: TGTGCCAGCGAGTACTTGGGGAACACTGAAGCTTTCTTT. Translated: CASEYLGNTEAFF.

The J gene is TRBJ1-1, the V gene TRBV6-5; D possibly corresponds to TRBD1 (6 bases). The CDR3 extends over 14 amino acids. Trimming cost V 2 bases and J 5 bases, with 12 bases left between them. Germline V gene sequence: CDR1 MNHEY, CDR2 SVGAGI. Written as DNA, the CDR3 is TGTGCCAGCAGTTACCGGGCAGGGGAGACTGAAGCTTTCTTT. Encoded protein: CASSYRAGETEAFF.

The V gene is TRBV29-1, the J gene TRBJ2-7; D may be TRBD1 (6 bases). CDR1 SQVTM and CDR2 ANQGSEA come from the germline V gene. Trimming took 4 bases from V and 6 from J, leaving 13 bases between them. This CDR3 spans 12 amino acids. This CDR3 is CSVAGQGFEQYF. In nucleotides, the CDR3 is TGCAGCGTTGCTGGGCAGGGGTTCGAGCAGTACTTC.

This chain uses TRBV4-2 with TRBJ1-5, with TRBD1 matching over 8 bases. Germline V gives CDR1 LGHNA, CDR2 YNFKEQ. V lost 2 bases and J lost 7; bases outside the gene matches: 7. This CDR3 has 15 residues. The CDR3 spells CASSQRGQGGQPQHF. The DNA of the CDR3 is TGTGCCAGCAGCCAACGCGGACAGGGAGGGCAGCCCCAGCATTTT.

This chain connects TRBV5-1 to TRBJ2-6; the match to TRBD2 covers 7 bases. The germline V gene encodes CDR1 SGHRS and CDR2 YFSETQ. Germline trimming cut 4 bases from V and 3 bases from J; bases unmatched to any gene: 4. CDR3 length: 15 amino acids. The CDR3 reads CASSGRADGANVLTF. Here the CDR3 DNA reads TGCGCCAGCAGCGGGAGGGCCGATGGGGCCAACGTCCTGACTTTC.

This clone came up many times. This chain joins TRBV5-6 and TRBJ2-7, with 7 positions matching TRBD2. V was pared by 2 bases and J by 0 bases, with 5 bases of the junction left unmatched. Germline V CDR1 and CDR2: SGHDT, YYEEEE. The CDR3 has 15 amino acids. CDR3 protein: CASSLASGSSYEQYF. The CDR3 DNA reads as TGTGCCAGCAGCTTAGCTAGCGGCAGCTCCTACGAGCAGTACTTC.

The chain recombines TRBV5-1 with TRBJ2-2; 7 bases align to TRBD2. CDR1 and CDR2 (germline): SGHRS, YFSETQ. This CDR3 region has 13 residues. V lost 7 bases and J lost 2; bases outside the gene matches: 2. CDR3 sequence: CASAGLNTGELFF. In DNA, the CDR3 is TGCGCCAGCGCGGGACTAAACACCGGGGAGCTGTTTTTT.

This chain links TRBV19 with TRBJ1-5; 8 bases line up with TRBD1. CDR3 length: 16 residues. Trimming removed 3 bases from V and 3 bases from J; junction bases left unmatched: 7. Germline CDR1 reads LNHDA; CDR2 reads SQIVND (reference sequence). The CDR3 loop reads CASSIPRQGNNQPQHF. The DNA of the CDR3 is TGTGCCAGTAGTATCCCCCGACAGGGGAACAATCAGCCCCAGCATTTT.

V is TRBV15 and J is TRBJ2-2; D is uncertain. Trimming left V 0 bases short and J 6 bases short, with 5 bases between. This CDR3 comprises 13 residues. In germline, CDR1 is LNHNV, CDR2 YYDKDF (reference sequence). DNA for the CDR3: TGTGCCACCAGCAGAGACCACGCCGGGGAGCTGTTTTTT. Encoded protein: CATSRDHAGELFF.

This clone has a count of ten or more. This rearrangement joins TRBV5-1 to TRBJ2-2, with D unresolved. The CDR3 runs to 14 residues. Trimming stripped 6 bases from V and 3 bases from J, with 12 bases between. The germline V gene encodes CDR1 SGHRS and CDR2 YFSETQ. CDR3 sequence: CASMNGADTGELFF. The CDR3 nucleotides are TGCGCCAGCATGAATGGAGCCGACACCGGGGAGCTGTTTTTT.

The chain uses TRBV7-2 and TRBJ2-3; 8 bases match TRBD2. Germline-derived CDR1 and CDR2 are SGHTA and FQGNSA. Germline trimming cut 4 bases from V and 6 bases from J; bases unmatched to any gene: 6. This CDR3 is built from 14 residues. CDR3 sequence reads: CASSSGTRGDTQYF. The CDR3 nucleotides read TGTGCCAGCAGCTCCGGGACTAGAGGCGATACGCAGTATTTT. The full variable domain, its missing parts supplied by reference TRBV7-2 and TRBJ2-3, is GAGVSQSPSNKVTEKGKDVELRCDPISGHTALYWYRQSLGQGLEFLIYFQGNSAPDKSGLPSDRFSAERTGGSVSTLTIQRTQQEDSAVYLCASSSGTRGDTQYFGPGTRLTVL.

DNA for the CDR3: TGTGCCAGCAGTTTTTCCGACTGGGGAAGTACGCAGTATTTT. Translating it yields CASSFSDWGSTQYF. The chain joins TRBV28 to TRBJ2-3, with D unresolved. The CDR3 consists of 14 residues. CDR1 MDHEN and CDR2 SYDVKM come from the germline V gene. Trimming shortened V by 3 bases and J by 8 bases, and 15 bases separated the two germline ends.

This chain joins TRBV5-4 and TRBJ1-5; the D is unclear. The CDR3 has 15 residues. Germline V lookup: CDR1 SGHNT, CDR2 YYREEE (reference sequence). The V end lost 5 bases, the J end lost 0 bases, and 12 bases lay between the germline ends. This CDR3 is CASSPRPDSNQPQHF. CDR3 nucleotide sequence: TGTGCCAGCAGTCCCCGGCCGGATAGCAATCAGCCCCAGCATTTT. The entire variable domain, with the rest obtained from reference TRBV5-4 and TRBJ1-5, is as follows: ETGVTQSPTHLIKTRGQQVTLRCSSQSGHNTVSWYQQALGQGPQFIFQYYREEENGRGNFPPRFSGLQFPNYSSELNVNALELDDSALYLCASSPRPDSNQPQHFGDGTRLSIL.

This clone was seen only a few times. The chain recombines TRBV10-1 with TRBJ2-2; D gene uncertain. The CDR3 consists of 13 residues. Trimming cost V 4 bases and J 4 bases, with 7 bases left between them. Germline CDR1 reads WNHNN; CDR2 reads SYGVQD (reference sequence). CDR3 sequence: CASSGHPTGELFF. CDR3 coding DNA: TGCGCCAGCAGTGGACATCCCACCGGGGAGCTGTTTTTT.

The J gene is TRBJ2-2, the V gene TRBV7-3; D perhaps matches TRBD2 (6 bases). CDR3 length: 15 residues. Looked up from germline, CDR1 is SGHTA and CDR2 is FQGTGA. Trimming removed 3 bases at V and 0 bases at J, with 8 bases between. This CDR3 reads CASSLWGANTGELFF. CDR3 DNA: TGTGCCAGCAGCTTGTGGGGGGCGAACACCGGGGAGCTGTTTTTT.

Note on this clone: Possible read error: a much larger clone is one base away. Other DNA sequences in this sample translate to the same CDR3. The V gene is TRBV2, the J gene TRBJ2-7; D unresolved. The CDR3 is 11 amino acids. V lost 1 base and J lost 4, with 2 bases in between. Germline CDR1 and CDR2: SNHLY and FYNNEI. The CDR3 reads CASSEVYEQYF. CDR3 sequence (DNA): TGTGCCAGCAGTGAAGTGTACGAGCAGTACTTC.

J is TRBJ2-3 and V is TRBV5-1; no firm D call. V shed 2 bases and J shed 2 bases, with 15 bases lying between them. Germline-derived CDR1 and CDR2 are SGHRS and YFSETQ. This CDR3 has 16 residues. The chain's CDR3 is CASSFGRIQITDTQYF. The CDR3 DNA follows: TGCGCCAGCAGCTTTGGTCGGATCCAGATCACAGATACGCAGTATTTT.

The chain combines TRBV6-1 with TRBJ1-2, with 10 bases identical to TRBD1. CDR3 length: 14 amino acids. V shed 8 bases, J shed 4 bases, and the junction held 7 bases outside the gene matches. CDR1 and CDR2 from the germline V gene are MNHNS and SASEGT. The chain's CDR3 is CASDLTGGSYGYTF. The CDR3 DNA follows: TGTGCCAGCGACCTGACAGGGGGCAGCTATGGCTACACCTTC.

This clone was recorded many times. The J gene is TRBJ2-2, the V gene TRBV7-2; D might be TRBD2 (5 bases). The CDR3 is 15 amino acids. Trimming left V 5 bases short and J 6 bases short, with 16 bases between. Germline V CDR1 and CDR2: SGHTA, FQGNSA. The CDR3 loop is CASSASPTTSGELFF. The CDR3 region has the DNA TGTGCCAGCAGCGCATCCCCGACTACGTCCGGGGAGCTGTTTTTT.

As regards this clone: This sequence is one base from a far larger clone and is likely a read error. The chain has TRBV28 and TRBJ2-7; D ambiguous. Trimming took off 5 bases at V and 2 bases at J, with 4 bases between the two ends. Looked up from germline, CDR1 is MDHEN and CDR2 is SYDVKM. The CDR3 has 11 residues. The CDR3 coding sequence is TGTGCCAGCAGTCAAACCTACGAGCAGTACTTC. Translated, it gives CASSQTYEQYF.

The chain uses TRBV5-5 and TRBJ1-3; perhaps TRBD1 as D (5 bases). Trimming took 4 bases from V and 0 from J, leaving 17 bases between them. From germline, CDR1 is SGHKS and CDR2 YYEKEE (reference sequence). The CDR3 length is 17 residues. The CDR3 DNA sequence: TGTGCCAGCAGCCCATTTCCTGGGGGATTCTCTGGAAACACCATATATTTT. It yields the protein CASSPFPGGFSGNTIYF.